One and the same sample provided the 8 T cell receptor beta chains below, sequenced in a study of monozygotic twins with inflammatory bowel disease. TCRdb reworked the 5' RACE reads into one entry per CDR3 protein, no DNA. The sample shows about 300,000 distinct CDR3 sequences, and 5.6% sits with its ten largest clones. The sequencing input was blood. These receptors all stem from a human donor with ulcerative colitis or Crohn's disease, or a healthy co-twin of an affected twin (not recorded which).

This rearrangement joins TRBV6-2 or TRBV6-3 to TRBJ2-1; TCRdb names TRBD2, which stays unverified in the absence of DNA. CDR1 MNHEY and CDR2 SVGEGT come from the germline V gene. There are 14 residues in the CDR3. The CDR3 loop reads CATVAGAAYNEQFF.

This sequence joins TRBV7-2 and TRBJ2-3; TCRdb's assignment of TRBD2 cannot be checked, as there is no DNA. This CDR3 is built from 17 residues. CDR1 SGHTA and CDR2 FQGNSA come from the germline V gene. CDR3 protein: CASSWTSGSFSTDTQYF.

The V and J genes are TRBV6-5 and TRBJ2-7; with no DNA, the TCRdb D assignment of TRBD2 cannot be verified. This CDR3 comprises 14 residues. Germline CDR1 is MNHEY and CDR2 is SVGAGI. The CDR3 is CASSYTWTSGEQYF.

This chain joins TRBV11-2 and TRBJ2-1; without DNA, the TCRdb call of TRBD2 cannot be checked. Per germline, CDR1 SGHAT and CDR2 FQNNGV. The CDR3 runs to 19 residues. This CDR3 is CASSLGLGLAGGGANEQFF.

The V and J genes are TRBV6-5 and TRBJ2-1. Germline CDR1 and CDR2: MNHEY and SVGAGI. The length of the CDR3 is 11 residues. The CDR3 reads CASRKSDEQFF.

The gene calls are TRBV7-3 and TRBJ2-7. CDR3 length equals 14 residues. Germline V CDR1 and CDR2: SGHTA, FQGTGA. CDR3 protein: CASSLLPSSYEQYF. The variable domain in full, with the rest retrieved from reference TRBV7-3 and TRBJ2-7, is GAGVSQTPSNKVTEKGKYVELRCDPISGHTALYWYRQSLGQGPEFLIYFQGTGAADDSGLPNDRFFAVRPEGSVSTLKIQRTERGDSAVYLCASSLLPSSYEQYFGPGTRLTVT.

V gene TRBV20-1 combines with J gene TRBJ1-4. This CDR3 contains 12 residues. The germline V gene has CDR1 DFQATT and CDR2 SNEGSKA (reference sequence). CDR3: CSARGFNEKLFF.

The chain recombines TRBV10-3 with TRBJ2-1; lacking DNA, the TRBD2 call made by TCRdb goes unchecked. Germline loops: CDR1 ENHRY, CDR2 SYGVKD. The CDR3 has 14 amino acids. The CDR3 sequence: CAIRGTSGASEQFF.